This TCR beta chain comes out of a study of blood T cell repertoires in COVID-19. The CDR3 has 13 residues. CDR1 is KGHSH, CDR2 LQKENI, per germline. The germline V and J ends were trimmed by 0 bases and 11 bases, with 8 bases remaining between them. TCRdb's table, derived via immunoSEQ multiplex PCR, lists solely in-frame clones and lacks some. In the table there are a few hundred thousand clones, under 90% of which are singletons. This TCR came from a man in his forties or fifties who had recovered from COVID-19. The sequenced sample was PBMCs or T cells enriched from blood (not recorded which). The J gene is TRBJ1-6, the V gene TRBV18; D is unresolved. Here the CDR3 DNA reads TGTGCCAGCTCACCACCGTCGCCAGCACCCCTCCACTTT. Translated, it gives CASSPPSPAPLHF.